These 10 T cell receptor beta chains were all obtained from the same sample, sequenced in a study of patients and donors after allogeneic stem cell transplantation. MiXCR, applied by TCRdb to the RT-PCR reads, yields one record per CDR3 protein. The data hold more than 850,000 distinct CDR3 sequences, with 18% observed a single time. The sequenced sample was blood, either unsorted or a sorted T cell fraction (not recorded which). The receptors derive from a human donor who was either an allogeneic HSCT recipient or a stem cell or donor lymphocyte infusion donor (not recorded which). It is not recorded whose cells these are; they may come from a transplant donor.

This clonotype was seen more than once but under ten times. The chain uses TRBV20-1 and TRBJ1-3, with D unresolved. CDR1 DFQATT and CDR2 SNEGSKA come from the germline V gene (reference sequence). CDR3 size: 15 residues. The V gene lost 5 bases and the J gene lost 0 bases, with 14 bases spanning the gap. The CDR3 DNA is TGCAGTGCTGTTAGGACCGTCAGCTCTGGAAACACCATATATTTT. It encodes CSAVRTVSSGNTIYF.

The chain links TRBV27 to TRBJ2-7; 8 bases map to TRBD1. The CDR3 is 14 amino acids. V trimming: 5 bases; J trimming: 2 bases; junction bases outside the gene matches: 5. Germline lookup yields CDR1 MNHEY and CDR2 SMNVEV (reference sequence). DNA for the CDR3: TGTGCCAGCAGTATAAGGGGACAGGCCTACGAGCAGTACTTC. It encodes CASSIRGQAYEQYF.

The chain recombines TRBV6-1 with TRBJ1-5; tentatively, D is TRBD1 (6 bases). Germline V gives CDR1 MNHNS, CDR2 SASEGT. This CDR3 contains 13 residues. With 6 bases removed from V and 5 bases from J, the gap between germline ends came to 11 bases. Here the CDR3 reads CASSTGTHQPQHF. For the CDR3, the DNA is TGTGCCAGCAGCACCGGGACACATCAGCCCCAGCATTTT.

This rearrangement joins TRBV12-3 or TRBV12-4 to TRBJ2-3; tentatively, D is TRBD2 (6 bases). The CDR3 contains 17 residues. The ends were cut back, 2 bases at V and 2 bases at J, with 17 bases in the middle. The CDR3 here is CASSLYYRGSLTDTQYF. The CDR3 region has the DNA TGTGCCAGCAGTTTATATTATCGGGGGTCCCTCACAGATACGCAGTATTTT.

This clonotype was found many times. The chain uses TRBV12-3 or TRBV12-4 and TRBJ2-1; D may be TRBD1 (6 bases). The CDR3 is 14 amino acids. V lost 8 bases to trimming and J lost 7 bases, with 18 bases between them. As DNA, the CDR3 is TGTGCCAGCCTGAACAGGGTCATCACAAATGAGCAGTTCTTC. It yields the protein CASLNRVITNEQFF.

J is TRBJ2-7 and V is TRBV20-1, with D uncertain. In germline, CDR1 is DFQATT, CDR2 SNEGSKA (reference sequence). The CDR3 totals 15 residues. V was trimmed by 0 bases and J by 2 bases, leaving 14 bases between them. The CDR3 nucleotides are TGCAGTGCTAGAGATGTAGGGTCCGAGACCTACGAGCAGTACTTC. This codes for CSARDVGSETYEQYF.

The chain combines TRBV3-1 with TRBJ1-2; TRBD1 matches 12 bases. This CDR3 has 16 amino acids. V lost 3 bases and J lost 4; bases outside the gene matches: 6. The germline V gene has CDR1 LGHDT and CDR2 YNNKEL (reference sequence). The CDR3 protein is CASSQPGQGAGYGYTF. The DNA for the CDR3 is TGTGCCAGCAGCCAGCCGGGACAGGGGGCCGGCTATGGCTACACCTTC.

This clonotype was seen only a few times. The chain has TRBV4-1 and TRBJ2-3; D is undetermined. V was trimmed by 4 bases and J by 7 bases, leaving 27 bases between them. Germline lookup yields CDR1 MGHRA and CDR2 YSYEKL. The CDR3 has 18 amino acids. The chain's CDR3 is CASSPLPLPRVPPNTQYF. The DNA of the CDR3 is TGCGCCAGCAGCCCACTACCCCTCCCCCGGGTTCCGCCAAATACGCAGTATTTT.

The CDR3 protein is CATSDPRAGTAFYGYTF. DNA for the CDR3: TGTGCCACCAGTGATCCCCGGGCCGGGACCGCGTTCTATGGCTACACCTTC. The chain carries TRBV24-1 and TRBJ1-2; perhaps TRBD1 as D (5 bases). Trimming took off 3 bases at V and 4 bases at J, with 20 bases between the two ends. Germline loops: CDR1 KGHDR, CDR2 SFDVKD. This CDR3 is 17 amino acids long.

Ten or more counts support this clonotype. The V gene is TRBV7-9, the J gene TRBJ1-1; D not certain. CDR1 is SEHNR, CDR2 FQNEAQ, per germline (reference sequence). Trimming removed 3 bases from V and 8 bases from J, with 4 bases in between. This CDR3 spans 10 amino acids. CDR3 region: CASSFEEAFF. In DNA form, the CDR3 reads TGTGCCAGCAGCTTTGAGGAAGCTTTCTTT.